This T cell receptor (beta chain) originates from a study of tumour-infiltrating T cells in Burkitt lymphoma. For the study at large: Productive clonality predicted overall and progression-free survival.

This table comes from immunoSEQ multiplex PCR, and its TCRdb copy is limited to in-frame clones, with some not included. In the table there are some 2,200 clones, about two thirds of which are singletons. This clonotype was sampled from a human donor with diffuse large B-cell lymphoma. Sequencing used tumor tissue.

CDR3 amino acids: CASSLAPYGGSNTEAFF. CDR3 DNA sequence: TGTGCCAGCAGCTTAGCCCCCTATGGGGGCTCGAACACTGAAGCTTTCTTT. V usage is TRBV5-5 and J usage is TRBJ1-1, with D tentatively TRBD1 (6 bases). The length of the CDR3 is 17 residues. Trimming left V 2 bases short and J 1 base short, with 18 bases between. Germline lookup yields CDR1 SGHKS and CDR2 YYEKEE (reference sequence).